A single sample is the source of the 6 T cell receptor beta chains below, sequenced in a study of T cell responses to AZD1222 COVID-19 vaccine. Here immunoSEQ multiplex PCR was the method, and the copy in TCRdb shows in-frame clones only, minus some. The sample has tens of thousands of clones, under 95% seen once. The sequencing here drew on peripheral blood, taken on day 0 of AZD1222 vaccination. The receptors were sampled from an adult in good health.

V usage is TRBV11-3 and J usage is TRBJ2-7; weak D call: TRBD1 (5 bases). CDR3 length: 14 residues. Germline CDR1 is SGHNT and CDR2 is YENEEA. The V end was cut by 2 bases, the J end by 2 bases, with 10 bases between. The CDR3 sequence is CASSLKTETYEQYF. CDR3 in DNA: TGTGCCAGCAGCTTAAAGACAGAAACCTACGAGCAGTACTTC.

This chain uses TRBV5-1 with TRBJ1-4; TRBD1 is a possible D gene (5 bases). Germline V CDR1 and CDR2: SGHRS, YFSETQ. The ends were cut back, 7 bases at V and 0 bases at J, with 13 bases in the middle. This CDR3 contains 15 residues. The DNA of the CDR3 is TGCGCCAGCGCGCTAACAGGCGCAACTAATGAAAAACTGTTTTTT. This translates into CASALTGATNEKLFF.

The chain uses TRBV2 and TRBJ2-5; possible D gene TRBD1, 6 bases. Germline assignment: CDR1 SNHLY and CDR2 FYNNEI. The CDR3 runs 14 residues. The germline V and J ends were trimmed by 3 bases and 6 bases, with 14 bases remaining between them. The CDR3 loop reads CASSDRSGVQTQYF. The CDR3 DNA follows: TGTGCCAGCAGTGATAGGTCAGGGGTCCAGACCCAGTACTTC.

This clone occurred once. This chain uses TRBV18 with TRBJ1-1; 10 bases are a match to TRBD1. V shed 5 bases, J shed 3 bases, and the junction held 6 bases outside the gene matches. The length of the CDR3 is 15 residues. Germline V CDR1 and CDR2: KGHSH, LQKENI. CDR3 nucleotides: TGTGCCAGCTCATCGGGACAGGGGTCCCACACTGAAGCTTTCTTT. Translated, it gives CASSSGQGSHTEAFF.

The V gene is TRBV2, the J gene TRBJ1-2; 8 bases line up with TRBD1. V lost 4 bases to trimming and J lost 3 bases; unmatched junction nucleotides: 1. The germline gives CDR1 SNHLY, CDR2 FYNNEI. The CDR3 totals 13 residues. The CDR3 DNA reads TGTGCCAGCAGTGGACAGGGGTACTATGGCTACACCTTC. Its translation is CASSGQGYYGYTF. The whole variable domain, filled in from reference TRBV2 and TRBJ1-2, reads EPEVTQTPSHQVTQMGQEVILRCVPISNHLYFYWYRQILGQKVEFLVSFYNNEISEKSEIFDDQFSVERPDGSNFTLKIRSTKLEDSAMYFCASSGQGYYGYTFGSGTRLTVV.

In its sample, this clone was seen once. The genes are TRBV5-1 and TRBJ2-7; 8 bases are a match to TRBD2. Germline lookup yields CDR1 SGHRS and CDR2 YFSETQ. V was clipped by 4 bases and J by 0 bases; unmatched bases: 6. The CDR3 loop spans 15 amino acids. This CDR3 is CASSISGGDSYEQYF. Written as DNA, the CDR3 is TGCGCCAGCAGCATAAGCGGGGGCGACTCCTACGAGCAGTACTTC.